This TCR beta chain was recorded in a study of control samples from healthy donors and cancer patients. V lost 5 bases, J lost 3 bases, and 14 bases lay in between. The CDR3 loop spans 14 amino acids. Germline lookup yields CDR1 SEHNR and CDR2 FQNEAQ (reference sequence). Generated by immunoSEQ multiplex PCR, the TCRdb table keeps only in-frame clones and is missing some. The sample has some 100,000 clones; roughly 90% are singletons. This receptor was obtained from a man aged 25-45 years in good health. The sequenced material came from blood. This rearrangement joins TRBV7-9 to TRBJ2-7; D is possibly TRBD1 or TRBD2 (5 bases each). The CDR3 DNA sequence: TGTGCCAGCAGCCCGGGAAGGGACGGCTACGAGCAGTACGTC. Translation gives CASSPGRDGYEQYV.